The next 23 T cell receptor beta chains were all read from a single sample in a study of shared clonotypes between healthy human individuals. Sequenced by immunoSEQ multiplex PCR; TCRdb stores in-frame clones only, minus some. The profile covers around 1.5 million clones, with 95% to 99% appearing a single time and approximately 0.45% taken by the ten largest. The source material was naive CD4+ T cells sorted from blood. Stated subset: CD45RA+ positively selected. The receptors originated from a man younger than 45 in good health.

The DNA for the CDR3 is TGCAGCGTTGTTTGGGGAAATGAAAAACTGTTTTTT. Amino acids: CSVVWGNEKLFF. The rearrangement joins TRBV29-1 to TRBJ1-4; D gene uncertain. There are 12 residues in the CDR3. V was clipped by 4 bases and J by 5 bases, with 8 bases between them. The germline CDR1 and CDR2 sequences are SQVTM and ANQGSEA.

This clone was recorded once. This chain connects TRBV5-8 to TRBJ1-4; D gene ambiguous. CDR3 size: 13 residues. CDR1 and CDR2 from the germline V gene are SGHTS and YDEGEE. V was pared by 4 bases and J by 8 bases, with 12 bases between. The CDR3 DNA sequence: TGTGCCAGCAGCCGCCTTCGAGGGGAAAAACTGTTTTTT. It encodes CASSRLRGEKLFF. Combining the CDR3 with reference TRBV5-8 and TRBJ1-4 gives the whole variable domain EAGVTQSPTHLIKTRGQQATLRCSPISGHTSVYWYQQALGLGLQFLLWYDEGEERNRGNFPPRFSGRQFPNYSSELNVNALELEDSALYLCASSRLRGEKLFFGSGTQLSVL.

The chain couples TRBV5-4 to TRBJ2-7, with D unclear. The germline CDR1 and CDR2 sequences are SGHNT and YYREEE (reference sequence). The ends were cut back, 3 bases at V and 2 bases at J, with 12 bases in the middle. CDR3 length: 14 residues. CDR3 nucleotide sequence: TGTGCCAGCAGCTCCATCGACGGAACCTACGAGCAGTACTTC. The encoded protein is CASSSIDGTYEQYF.

The V and J genes are TRBV19 and TRBJ1-3; D perhaps matches TRBD1 (5 bases). V lost 0 bases and J lost 9, with 12 bases in between. The CDR3 consists of 14 residues. Germline CDR1 reads LNHDA; CDR2 reads SQIVND (reference sequence). CDR3 loop: CASSIDRVGSTIYF. DNA for the CDR3: TGTGCCAGTAGTATAGACAGGGTTGGTAGCACCATATATTTT. Together with reference TRBV19 and TRBJ1-3, the CDR3 gives the full variable domain: DGGITQSPKYLFRKEGQNVTLSCEQNLNHDAMYWYRQDPGQGLRLIYYSQIVNDFQKGDIAEGYSVSREKKESFPLTVTSAQKNPTAFYLCASSIDRVGSTIYFGEGSWLTVV.

This chain joins TRBV28 and TRBJ1-5, with D maybe TRBD1 (5 bases). This CDR3 comprises 20 residues. CDR1 MDHEN and CDR2 SYDVKM come from the germline V gene. The germline V and J ends were trimmed by 3 bases and 0 bases, with 24 bases remaining between them. The CDR3 spells CASSFSAVGRVPVSNQPQHF. For the CDR3, the DNA is TGTGCCAGCAGTTTTAGTGCTGTTGGCAGGGTACCCGTTAGCAATCAGCCCCAGCATTTT. Full variable domain (missing parts from reference TRBV28 and TRBJ1-5): DVKVTQSSRYLVKRTGEKVFLECVQDMDHENMFWYRQDPGLGLRLIYFSYDVKMKEKGDIPEGYSVSREKKERFSLILESASTNQTSMYLCASSFSAVGRVPVSNQPQHFGDGTRLSIL.

Only one count was recorded for this clone. The V call is TRBV2, the J call TRBJ2-7, with 7 bases that match TRBD1. The J segment lost 0 bases and the V segment lost 7 bases, leaving 6 bases of the junction unmatched. The CDR3 spans 14 residues. Germline V lookup: CDR1 SNHLY, CDR2 FYNNEI. In DNA form, the CDR3 reads TGTGCCAGCATGGAGACAGGGCCCTCCTACGAGCAGTACTTC. Amino acids: CASMETGPSYEQYF.

This sequence joins TRBV2 and TRBJ2-7; maybe TRBD1 (6 bases). This CDR3 contains 16 residues. CDR1 is SNHLY, CDR2 FYNNEI, per germline. The V gene lost 5 bases and the J gene lost 4 bases, with 21 bases spanning the gap. The CDR3 DNA follows: TGTGCCAGCAGTATGAGGGGGACATCACACAATTACGAGCAGTACTTC. Its translation is CASSMRGTSHNYEQYF.

This clone appeared a single time. CDR3: CAWSEHSGAAQYF. The DNA of the CDR3 is TGTGCCTGGAGTGAACACTCTGGGGCGGCCCAGTACTTC. The chain is built from TRBV30 and TRBJ2-5, with D possibly TRBD1 on 5 matching bases. Looked up from germline, CDR1 is GTSNPN and CDR2 is SVGIG (reference sequence). The CDR3 consists of 13 residues. V was clipped by 1 base and J by 9 bases, with 15 bases between them.

The CDR3, as DNA: TGTGCCAGCAGTACCATTAGTGGCTACACCTTC. Residues: CASSTISGYTF. J is TRBJ1-2 and V is TRBV28; no clear D gene. V was pared by 5 bases and J by 7 bases, with 8 bases between. Germline V lookup: CDR1 MDHEN, CDR2 SYDVKM. This CDR3 comprises 11 residues.

The J gene is TRBJ2-1, the V gene TRBV10-3; perhaps TRBD2 as D (5 bases). CDR1 is ENHRY, CDR2 SYGVKD, per germline. Trimming left V 2 bases short and J 12 bases short, with 11 bases between. This CDR3 is 12 amino acids long. CDR3 sequence reads: CAISEPGGGQFF. In DNA form, the CDR3 reads TGTGCCATCAGTGAGCCCGGAGGAGGGCAGTTCTTC.

The chain employs TRBV2 and TRBJ2-3; tentatively, D is TRBD1 (6 bases). Germline V gives CDR1 SNHLY, CDR2 FYNNEI. This CDR3 is 14 amino acids long. The V and J ends lost 8 bases and 1 base respectively, with 13 bases between them. As DNA, the CDR3 is TGTGCCAGCGCACAGGGCCCTGGCACAGATACGCAGTATTTT. This gives the protein CASAQGPGTDTQYF.

This chain joins TRBV19 and TRBJ1-2, with a possible D match to TRBD1 (5 bases). Per the germline V gene, CDR1 is LNHDA and CDR2 is SQIVND (reference sequence). The CDR3 has 13 amino acids. Trimming left V 2 bases short and J 6 bases short, with 10 bases between. Here the CDR3 DNA reads TGTGCCAGTAGTATAAGCGGGGGAGATGGCTACACCTTC. As protein: CASSISGGDGYTF.

The rearrangement uses TRBV13 and TRBJ2-3; D perhaps matches TRBD2 (5 bases). CDR3 length: 15 residues. V lost 0 bases and J 2 bases, leaving 9 bases between the germline ends. Germline V gives CDR1 PRHDT, CDR2 FYEKMQ (reference sequence). In DNA, the CDR3 is TGTGCCAGCAGCTTAGGCGCGGGCTCCACAGATACGCAGTATTTT. Amino acid sequence: CASSLGAGSTDTQYF. Full variable domain (remainder filled in from reference TRBV13 and TRBJ2-3): AAGVIQSPRHLIKEKRETATLKCYPIPRHDTVYWYQQGPGQDPQFLISFYEKMQSDKGSIPDRFSAQQFSDYHSELNMSSLELGDSALYFCASSLGAGSTDTQYFGPGTRLTVL.

Comment on this clone: This specimen includes other DNA sequences encoding the same CDR3. The J gene is TRBJ1-2, the V gene TRBV5-1; no firm D call. CDR3 size: 13 residues. Germline assignment: CDR1 SGHRS and CDR2 YFSETQ. The V end lost 2 bases, the J end lost 0 bases, and 5 bases lay between the germline ends. CDR3 in amino acids: CASSLAANYGYTF. CDR3 DNA: TGCGCCAGCAGCTTAGCAGCTAACTATGGCTACACCTTC.

The J gene is TRBJ2-2, the V gene TRBV7-8; 7 positions match TRBD2. Germline V lookup: CDR1 SGHVS, CDR2 FQNEAQ. The CDR3 contains 15 residues. The trim removed 5 bases at V and 5 bases at J, leaving 8 bases unmatched. The CDR3 loop reads CASSLGLVKTGELFF. In DNA, the CDR3 is TGTGCCAGCAGCCTCGGACTAGTGAAGACCGGGGAGCTGTTTTTT.

The chain has TRBV15 and TRBJ2-7, with 7 bases matching TRBD2. Germline V gives CDR1 LNHNV, CDR2 YYDKDF (reference sequence). The CDR3 spans 15 residues. V trimming: 5 bases; J trimming: 0 bases; junction bases outside the gene matches: 7. The CDR3 nucleotides read TGTGCCACCAGCGGGGGGGACGGGGCCTCCTACGAGCAGTACTTC. Translating it yields CATSGGDGASYEQYF.

This clone was counted once. The gene calls are TRBV7-2 and TRBJ1-2; the D is unclear. There are 12 residues in the CDR3. Germline V gene data show CDR1 as SGHTA and CDR2 as FQGNSA. Trimming pared 2 bases from V and 8 bases from J, leaving 9 bases between. This chain's CDR3 is CASSLNQNGYTF. The CDR3 nucleotides read TGTGCCAGCAGCTTAAACCAGAACGGCTACACCTTC.

This rearrangement joins TRBV11-2 to TRBJ2-1; 14 nucleotides align to TRBD2. The junction had 13 bases not matched to a gene; V was cut back by 4 bases and J by 8 bases. Germline-derived CDR1 and CDR2 are SGHAT and FQNNGV. CDR3 length: 18 amino acids. The CDR3 is CASSSLRLAGGKGHEQFF. The CDR3 DNA reads as TGTGCCAGCAGCTCACTTCGACTAGCGGGAGGGAAGGGGCATGAGCAGTTCTTC.

The J gene is TRBJ2-3, the V gene TRBV5-4; 7 bases agree with TRBD1. The CDR3 is 16 residues long. J was trimmed by 2 bases and V by 0 bases; bases with no gene match: 6. Per the germline V gene, CDR1 is SGHNT and CDR2 is YYREEE (reference sequence). CDR3 residues: CASSLGPGQPTDTQYF. CDR3 nucleotides: TGTGCCAGCAGCTTGGGGCCGGGACAGCCCACAGATACGCAGTATTTT.

The genes are TRBV7-6 and TRBJ2-5, with 9 positions matching TRBD1. The V gene's germline CDR1 is SGHVS and CDR2 FNYEAQ. The CDR3 covers 15 residues. The V gene end was trimmed by 1 base and the J gene end by 5 bases; junction bases not matched to a gene: 5. This CDR3 reads CASSLGTGDSETQYF. The CDR3 nucleotides are TGTGCCAGCAGCTTAGGGACAGGGGATAGCGAGACCCAGTACTTC.

This clone was counted once. The V call is TRBV5-1, the J call TRBJ1-3; unclear D gene. The CDR3 covers 13 residues. V lost 2 bases to trimming and J lost 2 bases, with 5 bases between them. CDR1 and CDR2 (germline): SGHRS, YFSETQ. This chain's CDR3 is CASSLRTGNTIYF. The CDR3, as DNA: TGCGCCAGCAGCTTACGTACTGGAAACACCATATATTTT. The full variable domain, with the rest looked up from reference TRBV5-1 and TRBJ1-3, is KAGVTQTPRYLIKTRGQQVTLSCSPISGHRSVSWYQQTPGQGLQFLFEYFSETQRNKGNFPGRFSGRQFSNSRSEMNVSTLELGDSALYLCASSLRTGNTIYFGEGSWLTVV.

This clone appeared a few times. Here the CDR3 reads CASSYLHLSYNEQFF. Written as DNA, the CDR3 is TGTGCCAGCAGCTACCTCCACCTCTCCTACAATGAGCAGTTCTTC. V and J are TRBV7-3 and TRBJ2-1, with unresolved D. V lost 4 bases and J 0 bases, leaving 10 bases between the germline ends. This CDR3 comprises 15 residues. From germline, CDR1 is SGHTA and CDR2 FQGTGA.

The rearrangement links TRBV5-1 to TRBJ2-1, with a tentative D call TRBD1 (5 bases). This CDR3 region has 15 residues. The germline V gene encodes CDR1 SGHRS and CDR2 YFSETQ. V shed 3 bases and J shed 5 bases, with 15 bases lying between them. CDR3 sequence (DNA): TGCGCCAGCAGCTCCCAGGGCCCCCGTAACAATGAGCAGTTCTTC. This codes for CASSSQGPRNNEQFF.